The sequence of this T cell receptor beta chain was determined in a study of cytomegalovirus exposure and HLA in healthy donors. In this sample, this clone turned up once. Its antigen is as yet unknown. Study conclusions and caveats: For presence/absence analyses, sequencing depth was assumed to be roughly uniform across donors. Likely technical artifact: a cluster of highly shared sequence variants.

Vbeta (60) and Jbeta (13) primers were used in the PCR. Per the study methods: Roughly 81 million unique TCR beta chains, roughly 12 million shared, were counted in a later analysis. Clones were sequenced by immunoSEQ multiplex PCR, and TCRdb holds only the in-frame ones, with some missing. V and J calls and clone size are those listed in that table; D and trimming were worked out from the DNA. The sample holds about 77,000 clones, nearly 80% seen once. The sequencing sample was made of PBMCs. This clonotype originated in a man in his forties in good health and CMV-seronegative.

CDR3 bases: TGCGCCAGCAGCTCCGGAGGGCCCTCCTACGAGCAGTACTTC. Its protein product is CASSSGGPSYEQYF. The V call is TRBV5-1, the J call TRBJ2-7; possibly TRBD2 for D (6 bases). V dropped 3 bases and J dropped 0 bases, with 10 bases sitting between them. The V gene's germline CDR1 is SGHRS and CDR2 YFSETQ. The CDR3 covers 14 residues.